The 4 T cell receptor beta chains given below trace back to one sample, sequenced in a study of Tregs in tolerant kidney transplant recipients. Repertoires were generated with immunoSEQ multiplex PCR, while TCRdb's copy carries only in-frame clones and drops some. The data show under 90,000 clones, 91% seen once. Mixed chimerism was transient after nonmyeloablative marrow transplants from related graft donors. The sequencing used CD4+ T cells from blood (PBMCs), collected 24 months after the transplant. These receptors were obtained from a human patient who received a combined kidney and bone marrow transplant. Some T cells may trace back to the graft donor.

This sequence joins TRBV10-3 and TRBJ2-7, with 7 bases matching TRBD1. The CDR3 is 14 residues long. J lost 2 bases, V lost 3 bases, and 4 bases had no gene match. Per the germline V gene, CDR1 is ENHRY and CDR2 is SYGVKD. CDR3 sequence: CAISEDRAAYEQYF. The CDR3 bases are TGTGCCATCAGTGAAGACAGGGCCGCCTACGAGCAGTACTTC.

The chain combines TRBV6-5 with TRBJ2-3; D gene ambiguous. This CDR3 has 11 amino acids. CDR1 and CDR2 from the germline V gene are MNHEY and SVGAGI. Trimming took 2 bases from V and 15 from J, leaving 12 bases between them. The CDR3 is CASSYGVLIYF. In DNA form, the CDR3 reads TGTGCCAGCAGTTACGGTGTTCTAATTTATTTT.

In this sample, this clone turned up once. This chain connects TRBV7-2 to TRBJ1-1, with D maybe TRBD1 (5 bases). The length of the CDR3 is 14 residues. Germline V CDR1 and CDR2: SGHTA, FQGNSA. The V end was cut by 1 base, the J end by 5 bases, with 11 bases between. The CDR3 sequence: CASSLVPGRTEAFF. CDR3 DNA sequence: TGTGCCAGCAGCTTAGTACCAGGGAGGACTGAAGCTTTCTTT. The whole variable domain, remainder taken from reference TRBV7-2 and TRBJ1-1, is GAGVSQSPSNKVTEKGKDVELRCDPISGHTALYWYRQSLGQGLEFLIYFQGNSAPDKSGLPSDRFSAERTGGSVSTLTIQRTQQEDSAVYLCASSLVPGRTEAFFGQGTRLTVV.

The chain combines TRBV5-1 with TRBJ2-1; 11 nucleotides agree with TRBD2. Germline CDR1 and CDR2: SGHRS and YFSETQ. The J segment lost 5 bases and the V segment lost 0 bases, leaving 7 bases of the junction unmatched. The CDR3 is 17 residues long. CDR3 in DNA: TGCGCCAGCAGCTTGGCAAACGGACTAGCGGGCGACAATGAGCAGTTCTTC. Translating gives CASSLANGLAGDNEQFF.